A selection of T cell receptor beta chains follows, all from one sample in a study of T cell responses to AZD1222 COVID-19 vaccine. The table came from immunoSEQ multiplex PCR; TCRdb's copy has only in-frame clones and leaves some out. The table shows roughly 58,000 clones, with about 91% occurring only once. Here the sequenced sample was peripheral blood, taken 28 days after the second AZD1222 dose. Every receptor here comes from an adult who received the AZD1222 COVID-19 vaccine. Both conserved end residues are part of each CDR3. The D gene is left open where the match is weak. Clone size, where shown, is once, few, many, or a class for clones that have expanded.

>-|TRBV6-5|-|TRBJ1-1
TGTGCAGCTGGGAAGATCATGAACACTGAAGCTTTCTTT
CAAGKIMNTEAFF
>TRBD1|TRBV13|-|TRBJ1-5
TGTGCCAGCAGCTTCACCGGGACAGCCTATAGCAATCAGCCCCAGCATTTT
CASSFTGTAYSNQPQHF
>-|TRBV30|-|TRBJ1-5
TGTGCCTGGAGTGGACAGCTAAGGGGCAATCAGCCCCAGCATTTT
CAWSGQLRGNQPQHF
>-|TRBV9|-|TRBJ1-1
TGTGCCAGCAGCGTCCTCCAAGGGGGCACTGAAGCTTTCTTT
CASSVLQGGTEAFF
>-|TRBV5-1|-|TRBJ2-2
TGCGCCAGCAGCTTGACAACTGGGCACACCGGGGAGCTGTTTTTT
CASSLTTGHTGELFF
>-|TRBV18|-|TRBJ1-6
TGTGCCAGCTCACCGCCTACAGGAATCTCCTATAATTCACCCCTCCACTTT
CASSPPTGISYNSPLHF
>TRBD2|TRBV29-1|-|TRBJ2-2
TGCAGCGTTGTAAGCGGGGGACACGGGGAGCTGTTTTTT
CSVVSGGHGELFF
>-|TRBV6-2/TRBV6-3|-|TRBJ2-3
TGTGCCAGCAGTTACTTAGGCGCCCCAGGCGGTACAGATACGCAGTATTTT
CASSYLGAPGGTDTQYF
>-|TRBV3-1/TRBV3-2|-|TRBJ2-6
TGTGCCAGCAGCCAACGTATCTTCTCTGGGGCCAACGTCCTGACTTTC
CASSQRIFSGANVLTF
>-|TRBV7-9|-|TRBJ1-4
TGTGCCAGCAGCCTAGGGGCAGGCAAACTGTTTTTT
CASSLGAGKLFF
>TRBD1|TRBV5-1|-|TRBJ1-4
TGCGCCAGCAGCTCCAGGACAGGCGAAAAACTGTTTTTT
CASSSRTGEKLFF
>-|TRBV7-8|-|TRBJ2-3
TGTGCCAGCAGCTCAACTAGTCGGGGGACAGATACGCAGTATTTT
CASSSTSRGTDTQYF
>-|TRBV4-1|-|TRBJ1-4
TGCGCCAGCAGCCAAGGGGTTTTAGGGATGGGTGAAAAACTGTTTTTT
CASSQGVLGMGEKLFF
>-|TRBV24-1|-|TRBJ2-1
TGTGCCACCAGTGATCGATCGCAGGGATACAATGAGCAGTTCTTC
CATSDRSQGYNEQFF
>-|TRBV12-3/TRBV12-4|once|TRBJ1-2
TGTGCCAGCAGTTTAGTACAGAAGGGCTACACCTTC
CASSLVQKGYTF
>-|TRBV7-9|-|TRBJ1-5
TGTGCCAGCAGCTTACCAGGGGACAGCAATCAGCCCCAGCATTTT
CASSLPGDSNQPQHF
>TRBD1|TRBV4-1|-|TRBJ2-7
TGCGCCAGCAGCCCGGGACAGACCTACGAGCAGTACTTC
CASSPGQTYEQYF
>-|TRBV7-6|-|TRBJ1-4
TGTGCCAGCAGCTCGGGGGACGACAGCCCCAGGGCTGAAAAACTGTTTTTT
CASSSGDDSPRAEKLFF
>-|TRBV9|-|TRBJ1-1
TGTGCCAGCAGCGTTTTGTCTTACACTGAAGCTTTCTTT
CASSVLSYTEAFF
>-|TRBV19|-|TRBJ2-7
TGTGCCAGTAGTATAGGGCCCTCCTACGAGCAGTACTTC
CASSIGPSYEQYF
>-|TRBV6-5|-|TRBJ1-6
TGTGCCAGCAGTCCGACAGCTTCACCCCTCCACTTT
CASSPTASPLHF
>TRBD1|TRBV3-1/TRBV3-2|-|TRBJ1-1
TGTGCCAGCAGCCAAAAACAGGGGATAAGAACTGAAGCTTTCTTT
CASSQKQGIRTEAFF